This T cell receptor (beta chain) emerged from a study of T cell responses to AZD1222 COVID-19 vaccine. In the study overall: Timing groups of about 4 and about 12 weeks for second doses were pooled. Regarding the study as a whole: Nearly half of unique spike-specific TCRs reportedly avoided B.1.351 and B.1.1.7 mutated regions. Donors were mostly white British, more females; clonal diversity possibly underestimated. Spike was spanned by vaccine-associated CD4 TCRs, with dominance at 160-218 and 743-854.

TCRdb's table, derived via immunoSEQ multiplex PCR, lists solely in-frame clones and lacks some. The sample shows around 58,000 clones, more than 65% of them seen only once. A few counts support this clone. Its target is not known. The receptor comes from an adult in good health. This sample comprised peripheral blood, obtained on day 0 of AZD1222 vaccination.

The CDR3 sequence: CASSPRGVVTGELFF. The CDR3 bases are TGTGCCAGCAGCCCACGGGGGGTGGTGACCGGGGAGCTGTTTTTT. This chain links TRBV27 with TRBJ2-2; the match to TRBD2 covers 7 bases. Germline V gene sequence: CDR1 MNHEY, CDR2 SMNVEV (reference sequence). The CDR3 consists of 15 residues. The V gene end was trimmed by 6 bases and the J gene end by 5 bases; junction bases not matched to a gene: 9.